Shown below are 24 T cell receptor beta chains from a single sample sequenced in a study of glioma-infiltrating T cells after dendritic cell vaccination. Clones were sequenced by immunoSEQ multiplex PCR, and TCRdb holds only the in-frame ones, with some missing. Seen here are tens of thousands of clones, roughly 87% observed once, and the top ten hold 2.1%. The sequencing here drew on blood, taken before dendritic cell vaccination. The receptors shown here come from a human donor with glioblastoma.

This clone was detected only once. The chain is built from TRBV2 and TRBJ1-2; 8 bases match TRBD1. CDR3 length equals 15 residues. V shed 4 bases and J 3 bases; nucleotides not matched to a gene: 7. In germline, CDR1 is SNHLY, CDR2 FYNNEI. The CDR3 nucleotides are TGTGCCAGCAGTGGATTCGGACAGGGACACTATGGCTACACCTTC. The encoded protein is CASSGFGQGHYGYTF.

The gene calls are TRBV15 and TRBJ2-2; D possibly corresponds to TRBD1 (5 bases). The CDR3 runs 14 residues. The V end was cut by 0 bases, the J end by 4 bases, with 6 bases between. Per the germline V gene, CDR1 is LNHNV and CDR2 is YYDKDF (reference sequence). This CDR3 reads CATSRDRGTGELFF. DNA of the CDR3: TGTGCCACCAGCAGAGATAGGGGCACCGGGGAGCTGTTTTTT.

This clone was seen only a few times. The chain combines TRBV6-6 with TRBJ2-7; tentatively, D is TRBD2 (5 bases). CDR1 MNHNY and CDR2 SVGAGI come from the germline V gene (reference sequence). This CDR3 contains 15 residues. Deletions cut 6 bases from V and 6 bases from J, with 21 bases between. CDR3 protein: CASSPPGRVGFEQYV. The CDR3 bases are TGTGCCAGCAGCCCCCCGGGAAGGGTTGGATTCGAGCAGTACGTC.

V is TRBV28 and J is TRBJ1-2; 9 nucleotides align to TRBD1. J lost 5 bases, V lost 5 bases, and 6 bases had no gene match. Germline V CDR1 and CDR2: MDHEN, SYDVKM. The CDR3 length is 14 residues. The CDR3 region is CASSPDRGFYGYTF. The CDR3, as DNA: TGTGCCAGCAGTCCGGACAGGGGCTTTTATGGCTACACCTTC.

The chain uses TRBV11-2 and TRBJ1-2; TRBD1 matches at 9 bases. The V gene's germline CDR1 is SGHAT and CDR2 FQNNGV. The trim removed 0 bases at V and 7 bases at J, leaving 12 bases unmatched. CDR3 length: 17 residues. CDR3 nucleotide sequence: TGTGCCAGCAGCTTAGATATTAGGGGACAGGGTAGTCGTGGCTACACCTTC. This gives the protein CASSLDIRGQGSRGYTF.

This clone appeared once. The V call is TRBV7-6, the J call TRBJ1-3; TRBD1 aligns across 8 bases. V was clipped by 0 bases and J by 2 bases; unmatched bases: 6. The CDR3 is made up of 17 amino acids. CDR1 SGHVS and CDR2 FNYEAQ come from the germline V gene. The CDR3 reads CASSLARQGATGNTIYF. The CDR3 DNA is TGTGCCAGCAGCTTAGCGCGGCAGGGGGCTACTGGAAACACCATATATTTT.

This sequence joins TRBV19 and TRBJ1-1; TRBD1 agrees at 7 bases. This CDR3 comprises 15 residues. CDR1 is LNHDA, CDR2 SQIVND, per germline (reference sequence). Trimming removed 5 bases from V and 4 bases from J; junction bases left unmatched: 10. The CDR3 DNA is TGTGCCAGTAGTGTATCAGGGGGGTTGGGCACTGAAGCTTTCTTT. Encoded protein: CASSVSGGLGTEAFF. The full variable domain, completed using reference TRBV19 and TRBJ1-1, is DGGITQSPKYLFRKEGQNVTLSCEQNLNHDAMYWYRQDPGQGLRLIYYSQIVNDFQKGDIAEGYSVSREKKESFPLTVTSAQKNPTAFYLCASSVSGGLGTEAFFGQGTRLTVV.

The chain links TRBV18 to TRBJ2-7; D perhaps matches TRBD2 (5 bases). The CDR3 is made up of 13 amino acids. Germline assignment: CDR1 KGHSH and CDR2 LQKENI. The V gene lost 6 bases and the J gene lost 4 bases, with 13 bases spanning the gap. CDR3 residues: CASSGLELYEQYV. CDR3 nucleotide sequence: TGTGCCAGCTCTGGACTCGAGCTTTACGAGCAGTACGTC.

CDR3: CASSATGSNMNTEAFF. The DNA of the CDR3 is TGCGCCAGCAGCGCGACAGGATCCAATATGAACACTGAAGCTTTCTTT. The rearrangement uses TRBV5-1 and TRBJ1-1; D is possibly TRBD1 (6 bases). Germline CDR1 SGHRS, CDR2 YFSETQ. V lost 4 bases and J 0 bases, leaving 16 bases between the germline ends. This CDR3 spans 16 amino acids. The full variable domain, in which reference TRBV5-1 and TRBJ1-1 provide the parts outside the CDR3, is KAGVTQTPRYLIKTRGQQVTLSCSPISGHRSVSWYQQTPGQGLQFLFEYFSETQRNKGNFPGRFSGRQFSNSRSEMNVSTLELGDSALYLCASSATGSNMNTEAFFGQGTRLTVV.

The chain employs TRBV29-1 and TRBJ1-1; D is unresolved. The V gene's germline CDR1 is SQVTM and CDR2 ANQGSEA. This CDR3 has 13 residues. V was clipped by 0 bases and J by 4 bases, with 9 bases between them. CDR3 coding DNA: TGCAGCGTTGAAGATTGGAGTGGCACTGAAGCTTTCTTT. It is translated as CSVEDWSGTEAFF.

V and J are TRBV6-5 and TRBJ2-3; D gene ambiguous. Per the germline V gene, CDR1 is MNHEY and CDR2 is SVGAGI. This CDR3 is built from 14 residues. Between the trimmed V and J ends, which lost 6 bases and 6 bases, there was a span of 16 bases. The CDR3 bases are TGTGCCAGCAGGGAGCCCCGCTTCCCGGATACGCAGTATTTT. As protein: CASREPRFPDTQYF.

The rearrangement links TRBV10-1 to TRBJ2-5; D perhaps matches TRBD2 (6 bases). Per germline, CDR1 WNHNN and CDR2 SYGVQD (reference sequence). The CDR3 extends over 15 amino acids. Trimming stripped 0 bases from V and 3 bases from J, with 11 bases between. CDR3: CASSESTGGKETQYF. The CDR3, as DNA: TGCGCCAGCAGTGAGTCGACTGGAGGGAAAGAGACCCAGTACTTC.

This clone was observed a single time. The rearrangement links TRBV12-5 to TRBJ2-3; 7 bases map to TRBD1. The CDR3 is 15 residues long. With 2 bases clipped from V and 0 bases from J, the junction kept 2 bases outside the gene matches. Germline lookup yields CDR1 LGHNT and CDR2 FRNRAP. CDR3 DNA sequence: TGTGCTAGTGGTTTGCAAGGGGGCAGCACAGATACGCAGTATTTT. This encodes CASGLQGGSTDTQYF.

The chain employs TRBV9 and TRBJ2-3, with D possibly TRBD2 on 6 matching bases. Looked up from germline, CDR1 is SGDLS and CDR2 is YYNGEE. V lost 4 bases, J lost 0 bases, and 12 bases lay in between. CDR3 length equals 15 residues. The CDR3 nucleotides read TGTGCCAGCAGCTACCTTGGGACTAGCACAGATACGCAGTATTTT. Its translation is CASSYLGTSTDTQYF.

The DNA of the CDR3 is TGTGGAACCGCAGGGGGCAGGACCGGGGAGCTGTTTTTT. Amino acid sequence: CGTAGGRTGELFF. The chain uses TRBV19 and TRBJ2-2, with 8 bases that match TRBD1. This CDR3 is 13 amino acids long. The germline CDR1 and CDR2 sequences are LNHDA and SQIVND (reference sequence).

In its sample, this clone was seen a few times. The chain combines TRBV6-4 with TRBJ2-3, with 14 bases matching TRBD2. Per the germline V gene, CDR1 is MRHNA and CDR2 is SNTAGT. The CDR3 has 15 residues. V shed 4 bases and J 4 bases; nucleotides not matched to a gene: 1. The CDR3: CASSGLAGGPDTQYF. CDR3 in DNA: TGTGCCAGCAGTGGACTAGCGGGGGGGCCAGATACGCAGTATTTT.

The J gene is TRBJ2-2, the V gene TRBV4-1; D remains ambiguous. The germline V gene encodes CDR1 MGHRA and CDR2 YSYEKL. Deletions cut 6 bases from V and 5 bases from J, with 10 bases between. The CDR3 runs 13 residues. In DNA, the CDR3 is TGCGCCAGCAGGGTCCTATTTACCGGGGAGCTGTTTTTT. Amino acid sequence: CASRVLFTGELFF.

The chain links TRBV5-1 to TRBJ2-3; D unresolved. This CDR3 has 13 residues. Deletions cut 0 bases from V and 6 bases from J, with 8 bases between. Germline CDR1 SGHRS, CDR2 YFSETQ. The CDR3 coding sequence is TGCGCCAGCAGCTTGGCGAACCAGGATACGCAGTATTTT. Its translation is CASSLANQDTQYF. Together with reference TRBV5-1 and TRBJ2-3, the CDR3 gives the full variable domain: KAGVTQTPRYLIKTRGQQVTLSCSPISGHRSVSWYQQTPGQGLQFLFEYFSETQRNKGNFPGRFSGRQFSNSRSEMNVSTLELGDSALYLCASSLANQDTQYFGPGTRLTVL.

This chain uses TRBV7-2 with TRBJ1-4; a possible D gene is TRBD1 (5 bases). Germline V gene data show CDR1 as SGHTA and CDR2 as FQGNSA. The germline V and J ends were trimmed by 5 bases and 9 bases, with 7 bases remaining between them. There are 11 residues in the CDR3. The CDR3 bases are TGTGCCAGCAGCAACAGGAAAAAACTGTTTTTT. Translated, it gives CASSNRKKLFF.

This sequence joins TRBV19 and TRBJ1-1, with a possible D match to TRBD1 (5 bases). Between the trimmed V and J ends, which lost 7 bases and 4 bases, there was a span of 13 bases. Germline loops: CDR1 LNHDA, CDR2 SQIVND (reference sequence). This CDR3 contains 13 residues. The CDR3 nucleotides are TGTGCCAGTACCAGGGACTTGTTCACTGAAGCTTTCTTT. Encoded protein: CASTRDLFTEAFF.

This clone has only one observation. The chain recombines TRBV2 with TRBJ1-2; 8 bases are shared with TRBD1. The CDR3 length is 14 residues. Germline CDR1 reads SNHLY; CDR2 reads FYNNEI. The trim removed 6 bases at V and 4 bases at J, leaving 7 bases unmatched. The CDR3 is CASRPDRGGYGYTF. As DNA, the CDR3 is TGTGCCAGCAGGCCCGACAGGGGTGGCTATGGCTACACCTTC.

The rearrangement links TRBV5-1 to TRBJ2-3; 12 bases map to TRBD2. CDR1 and CDR2 (germline): SGHRS, YFSETQ. This CDR3 has 17 residues. The ends lost 5 bases at V and 2 bases at J; junction bases unmatched: 9. This chain's CDR3 is CASSRSSGGADTDTQYF. CDR3 sequence (DNA): TGCGCCAGCAGTAGGTCTAGCGGGGGGGCCGACACAGATACGCAGTATTTT. The whole variable domain, filled in from reference TRBV5-1 and TRBJ2-3, reads KAGVTQTPRYLIKTRGQQVTLSCSPISGHRSVSWYQQTPGQGLQFLFEYFSETQRNKGNFPGRFSGRQFSNSRSEMNVSTLELGDSALYLCASSRSSGGADTDTQYFGPGTRLTVL.

This clone was found a few times. The rearrangement joins TRBV6-5 to TRBJ1-6, with D possibly being TRBD1 (5 bases). Germline V lookup: CDR1 MNHEY, CDR2 SVGAGI. The V end lost 2 bases, the J end lost 9 bases, and 17 bases lay between the germline ends. The CDR3 loop spans 16 amino acids. For the CDR3, the DNA is TGTGCCAGCAGTTACCCCCCCGGGGGTATAGGTTCACCCCTCCACTTT. It codes for CASSYPPGGIGSPLHF.

As regards this clone: Sequence at one end of the junction differs from germline and may be a read error. The chain links TRBV19 to TRBJ1-2, with 11 nucleotides matching TRBD1. CDR1 LNHDA and CDR2 SQIVND come from the germline V gene (reference sequence). This CDR3 comprises 16 residues. Here the CDR3 reads CTSSISGQGANYGYTF. The CDR3 nucleotides read TGTACCAGTAGTATATCCGGACAGGGGGCAAACTATGGCTACACCTTC.